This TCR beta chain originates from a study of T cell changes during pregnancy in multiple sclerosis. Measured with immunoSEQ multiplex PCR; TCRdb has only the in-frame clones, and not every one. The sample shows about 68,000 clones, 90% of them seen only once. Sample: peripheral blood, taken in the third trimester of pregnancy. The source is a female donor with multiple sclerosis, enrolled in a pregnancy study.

CDR3 amino acids: CASSLSLGGQGVLSSYNEQFF. Written as DNA, the CDR3 is TGTGCCAGCAGCTTAAGTCTTGGGGGCCAGGGGGTTTTGAGCTCCTACAATGAGCAGTTCTTC. V gene TRBV13 combines with J gene TRBJ2-1, with TRBD1 matching 7 bases. V trimming: 2 bases; J trimming: 0 bases; junction bases outside the gene matches: 19. In germline, CDR1 is PRHDT, CDR2 FYEKMQ (reference sequence). The CDR3 is 21 amino acids.